A single sample gave rise to the 21 T cell receptor beta chains below, sequenced in a study of T-cell memory formation after mild COVID-19. TCRdb re-analysed the 5' RACE reads in MiXCR, keeping a single row per CDR3 protein. The sample includes 280,000 or so distinct CDR3 sequences, 7% to 10% seen only once; the top ten take about 20%. The source material was PBMCs or a T cell subset sorted from them (not recorded which). These receptors originate from a man between 18 and 35 years old who had mild COVID-19 (a few samples of this study predate the infection). Cell type and time point are not known.

This chain connects TRBV20-1 to TRBJ2-3; D gene uncertain. V was clipped by 1 base and J by 3 bases, with 8 bases between them. The germline CDR1 and CDR2 sequences are DFQATT and SNEGSKA (reference sequence). This CDR3 region has 13 residues. The CDR3 here is CSARARGTDTQYF. In DNA, the CDR3 is TGCAGTGCTAGAGCTAGAGGTACAGATACGCAGTATTTT.

V is TRBV6-5 and J is TRBJ1-1; 7 bases agree with TRBD1. CDR1 is MNHEY and CDR2 is SVGAGI in the germline V gene. J gave up 3 bases and V 4 bases, and 11 bases lay outside the gene matches. This CDR3 region has 16 residues. CDR3 in DNA: TGTGCCAGCAGTTCCAGCAACAGGGGACCGGACACTGAAGCTTTCTTT. Translating it yields CASSSSNRGPDTEAFF.

J is TRBJ2-3 and V is TRBV11-2, with 8 nucleotides matching TRBD2. With 1 base clipped from V and 6 bases from J, the junction kept 12 bases outside the gene matches. Germline V CDR1 and CDR2: SGHAT, FQNNGV. The CDR3 length is 17 residues. In DNA form, the CDR3 reads TGTGCCAGCAGCTTAGGCATTCATGAGCGGGGGAGGGATACGCAGTATTTT. It translates to CASSLGIHERGRDTQYF.

This clonotype was recorded a few times. The J gene is TRBJ2-3, the V gene TRBV7-8; 13 nucleotides agree with TRBD2. J was trimmed by 5 bases and V by 5 bases; bases with no gene match: 10. The germline gives CDR1 SGHVS, CDR2 FQNEAQ. This CDR3 is built from 17 residues. Written as DNA, the CDR3 is TGTGCCAGCAGCCCGTGGACTAGCGGGGGCTCGATAGATACGCAGTATTTT. Translated: CASSPWTSGGSIDTQYF.

This clonotype was observed many times. This chain uses TRBV7-6 with TRBJ2-2; 8 bases agree with TRBD1. The CDR3 runs to 15 residues. Germline V gives CDR1 SGHVS, CDR2 FNYEAQ. Germline trimming cut 6 bases from V and 3 bases from J; bases unmatched to any gene: 6. The CDR3 nucleotides are TGTGCCAGCAGATCCGGACAGGGCTACACCGGGGAGCTGTTTTTT. Amino acid sequence: CASRSGQGYTGELFF.

This clonotype turned up a few times. The CDR3 DNA is TGCGCCAGCAGCGGCCAGACCTCCTACAATGAGCAGTTCTTC. Translated: CASSGQTSYNEQFF. The chain employs TRBV5-1 and TRBJ2-1, with unresolved D. V was cut by 4 bases and J by 0 bases, with 8 bases left in between. This CDR3 has 14 residues. CDR1 is SGHRS, CDR2 YFSETQ, per germline. The whole variable domain, remainder taken from reference TRBV5-1 and TRBJ2-1, is KAGVTQTPRYLIKTRGQQVTLSCSPISGHRSVSWYQQTPGQGLQFLFEYFSETQRNKGNFPGRFSGRQFSNSRSEMNVSTLELGDSALYLCASSGQTSYNEQFFGPGTRLTVL.

This clonotype was counted a few times. The J gene is TRBJ2-7, the V gene TRBV27, with 9 bases fitting TRBD1. Germline assignment: CDR1 MNHEY and CDR2 SMNVEV (reference sequence). Unmatched junction bases numbered 6, after V lost 6 bases and J lost 3 bases. This CDR3 is 14 amino acids long. The CDR3 region has the DNA TGTGCCAGCAGCCCGGGACAGGGTTTCTACGAGCAGTACTTC. Its protein product is CASSPGQGFYEQYF.

The chain combines TRBV27 with TRBJ2-7; perhaps TRBD2 as D (5 bases). The CDR3 runs to 13 residues. With 5 bases removed from V and 2 bases from J, the gap between germline ends came to 10 bases. CDR1 MNHEY and CDR2 SMNVEV come from the germline V gene (reference sequence). The CDR3 loop is CASSHGITYEQYV. The CDR3 DNA reads TGTGCCAGCAGTCACGGGATCACCTACGAGCAGTACGTC.

This clonotype was counted a few times. This sequence joins TRBV6-2 or TRBV6-3 and TRBJ2-2, with D possibly matching TRBD2 (5 bases). CDR3 size: 12 residues. V gave up 5 bases and J gave up 7 bases, with 8 bases separating them. In germline, CDR1 is MNHEY, CDR2 SVGEGT. The CDR3 region is CASSRRDGELFF. CDR3 DNA: TGTGCCAGCAGTCGACGGGACGGGGAGCTGTTTTTT.

The rearrangement uses TRBV7-6 and TRBJ2-7, with D possibly TRBD2 on 5 matching bases. Germline V gives CDR1 SGHVS, CDR2 FNYEAQ. CDR3 size: 14 residues. V was clipped by 2 bases and J by 5 bases, with 13 bases between them. The CDR3 loop is CASSLTPQRDEQYF. The CDR3 bases are TGTGCCAGCAGCTTAACCCCCCAGAGGGACGAGCAGTACTTC.

This clonotype was detected only a few times. The rearrangement joins TRBV7-9 to TRBJ2-7; perhaps TRBD1 as D (6 bases). Germline V lookup: CDR1 SEHNR, CDR2 FQNEAQ (reference sequence). The germline V and J ends were trimmed by 2 bases and 6 bases, with 17 bases remaining between them. The CDR3 has 15 amino acids. The CDR3 sequence: CASSLFASGTTEQYF. The CDR3 region has the DNA TGTGCCAGCAGCTTATTCGCGTCCGGGACAACCGAGCAGTACTTC.

This sequence joins TRBV5-5 and TRBJ2-2; 10 positions agree with TRBD1. Per germline, CDR1 SGHKS and CDR2 YYEKEE (reference sequence). V lost 1 base to trimming and J lost 5 bases; unmatched junction nucleotides: 11. This CDR3 has 18 amino acids. As DNA, the CDR3 is TGTGCCAGCAGCTTGCGGATGACAGGGGGCGCTGAGACCGGGGAGCTGTTTTTT. Protein sequence: CASSLRMTGGAETGELFF.

In its sample, this clonotype was seen a few times. The chain combines TRBV7-2 with TRBJ2-7; 8 bases map to TRBD2. The CDR3 runs to 15 residues. The V gene's germline CDR1 is SGHTA and CDR2 FQGNSA. V trimming: 1 base; J trimming: 3 bases; junction bases outside the gene matches: 5. The CDR3 nucleotides read TGTGCCAGCAGCTTAGTGGGAGCGGGGGTCTACGAGCAGTACTTC. Encoded protein: CASSLVGAGVYEQYF.

The CDR3 spells CASSQVGGDYGYTF. The CDR3, as DNA: TGTGCCAGCAGCCAAGTCGGAGGAGACTATGGCTACACCTTC. The rearrangement joins TRBV3-1 to TRBJ1-2; D ambiguous. The CDR3 covers 14 residues. Looked up from germline, CDR1 is LGHDT and CDR2 is YNNKEL (reference sequence). The V end was cut by 1 base, the J end by 3 bases, with 9 bases between.

The chain couples TRBV7-9 to TRBJ1-6, with 8 nucleotides matching TRBD1. With 1 base clipped from V and 9 bases from J, the junction kept 5 bases outside the gene matches. CDR1 is SEHNR and CDR2 is FQNEAQ in the germline V gene (reference sequence). CDR3 length: 15 residues. The DNA for the CDR3 is TGTGCCAGCAGCTTAGACCGACAGGGGCTTTCACCCCTCCACTTT. Its protein is CASSLDRQGLSPLHF.

Only a few counts were recorded for this clonotype. J is TRBJ2-2 and V is TRBV4-2; TRBD2 aligns across 7 bases. The CDR3 runs to 18 residues. The V gene end was trimmed by 3 bases and the J gene end by 0 bases; junction bases not matched to a gene: 10. Germline V gives CDR1 LGHNA, CDR2 YNFKEQ. DNA of the CDR3: TGTGCCAGCAGCCAGAGGGTTGTGGGGGGGGCGAACACCGGGGAGCTGTTTTTT. Translated: CASSQRVVGGANTGELFF.

This clonotype has ten or more counts. This chain links TRBV5-1 with TRBJ2-1; D is ambiguous. Germline V gene lookup returns CDR1 SGHRS and CDR2 YFSETQ. This CDR3 is 11 amino acids long. Trimming removed 0 bases from V and 10 bases from J, with 5 bases in between. The CDR3 bases are TGCGCCAGCAGCTTGGATAGGGAGCAGTTCTTC. This translates into CASSLDREQFF.

This clonotype came up a few times. The chain links TRBV10-2 to TRBJ1-2, with TRBD1 as a possible D gene (5 bases). Trimming took 7 bases from V and 8 from J, leaving 11 bases between them. Germline-derived CDR1 and CDR2 are WSHSY and SAAADI. The CDR3 contains 11 residues. CDR3 loop: CASTEGDGYTF. CDR3 sequence (DNA): TGCGCCAGCACGGAAGGGGACGGCTACACCTTC.

This clonotype came up a few times. This rearrangement joins TRBV10-3 to TRBJ2-7, with D perhaps assigned TRBD1 or TRBD2 (6 bases each). CDR3 length: 12 residues. Trimming took 6 bases from V and 6 from J, leaving 12 bases between them. The germline V gene has CDR1 ENHRY and CDR2 SYGVKD. The CDR3, as DNA: TGTGCCATCAGCCCCGGGGGCAGCGAGCAGTACTTC. It encodes CAISPGGSEQYF.

This clonotype was found a few times. The chain links TRBV6-2 or TRBV6-3 to TRBJ2-1; the D gene could be TRBD1 or TRBD2 (5 bases each). Germline assignment: CDR1 MNHEY and CDR2 SVGEGT. V was clipped by 11 bases and J by 5 bases, with 13 bases between them. This CDR3 spans 12 amino acids. The CDR3 spells CAGGHRNNEQFF. As DNA, the CDR3 is TGTGCCGGAGGACACCGAAACAATGAGCAGTTCTTC.

This clonotype has ten or more counts. The J gene is TRBJ1-3, the V gene TRBV12-3 or TRBV12-4; 7 bases agree with TRBD1. The CDR3 loop spans 13 amino acids. V shed 6 bases and J 4 bases; nucleotides not matched to a gene: 3. CDR3 coding DNA: TGTGCCAGCAGCCTGGACAGGGGAAACACCATATATTTT. It specifies CASSLDRGNTIYF.